The table lists the clone carrying this TCR beta chain with a few counts. The antigen is unknown. Reverse transcription of all isolated RNA meant that expressed TCRB transcripts were sequenced. Clones were sequenced by immunoSEQ multiplex PCR, and TCRdb holds only the in-frame ones, with some missing. This sample has more than 100,000 clones; roughly 28% occur once, and the top ten carry roughly 0.58%. This sample is drawn from a study of beta chain features in type 1 diabetes. About the research overall: Healthy donors and patients showed comparable age, gender and cell yields. Examination of sorted cells across all samples involved more than 85,000,000 cells. Study-level findings and limits: The study found moderately but significantly shorter TCRB CDR3s in all four CD4+ subsets of Type 1 diabetes patients.

CDR1 and CDR2 from the germline V gene are SGHDT and YYEEEE. Trimming took 6 bases from V and 8 from J, leaving 21 bases between them. This CDR3 spans 15 amino acids. The sequence derives from a woman under 30 with type 1 diabetes. The sequencing sample was made of central memory CD4+ T cells from blood. The rearrangement uses TRBV5-6 and TRBJ2-1, with D possibly TRBD2 on 6 matching bases. The CDR3 DNA sequence: TGTGCCAGCAACTCCAGGCACTCGGGAGACCATGAGCAGTTCTTC. Its translation is CASNSRHSGDHEQFF.